Below, 7 T cell receptor beta chains from the same sample are listed, as sequenced in a study of T cells expressing NK-cell markers. TCRdb reprocessed the 5' RACE reads and stores each CDR3 protein as one record, lacking DNA. In all, the sample yields about 260,000 distinct CDR3 sequences. The specimen was blood T cells: a sorted CD56 or NKG2C T cell subset, CD4+ or CD8+ T cells, or bulk PBMC T cells (not recorded which). These receptors were taken from a man between 18 and 35 years old in good health.

The rearrangement uses TRBV12-3 or TRBV12-4 and TRBJ1-1. CDR3 length equals 15 residues. The CDR3 sequence is CASRPTGTTNTEAFF.

This rearrangement joins TRBV28 to TRBJ1-1. This CDR3 contains 13 residues. The V gene's germline CDR1 is MDHEN and CDR2 SYDVKM. The CDR3 loop is CASMGSTDTEAFF.

The V and J genes are TRBV30 and TRBJ1-5. This CDR3 region has 13 residues. Germline V gives CDR1 GTSNPN, CDR2 SVGIG (reference sequence). The CDR3 is CAWRPVGNQPQHF.

J is TRBJ2-7 and V is TRBV29-1; the D call of TRBD1 rests on TCRdb alone, since no DNA is present to check it. Germline V CDR1 and CDR2: SQVTM, ANQGSEA. The CDR3 has 13 residues. The CDR3 reads CSVGGRENYEQYF.

The V gene is TRBV9, the J gene TRBJ2-5; TCRdb designates TRBD1, a call that cannot be tested without DNA. The germline CDR1 and CDR2 sequences are SGDLS and YYNGEE. The CDR3 consists of 15 residues. The CDR3 sequence is CASSFRQGTLETQYF.

This chain joins TRBV11-2 and TRBJ1-2; TCRdb selects TRBD1, and the lack of DNA leaves this call unchecked. The CDR3 is 15 residues long. Germline CDR1 SGHAT, CDR2 FQNNGV. CDR3 sequence reads: CASSLSRRGNYGYTF. The full variable domain, rest sourced from reference TRBV11-2 and TRBJ1-2, is EAGVAQSPRYKIIEKRQSVAFWCNPISGHATLYWYQQILGQGPKLLIQFQNNGVVDDSQLPKDRFSAERLKGVDSTLKIQPAKLEDSAVYLCASSLSRRGNYGYTFGSGTRLTVV.

The chain carries TRBV14 and TRBJ2-1; there is no DNA to check the TCRdb D call of TRBD2. CDR3 size: 15 residues. Germline CDR1 reads SGHDN; CDR2 reads FVKESK. The CDR3 sequence: CASSLGLAGLNEQFF.